Included here is one T cell receptor beta chain sequence, with context. The source of the sample is a study of T cell responses to AZD1222 COVID-19 vaccine. Assay: immunoSEQ multiplex PCR; the TCRdb copy retains only in-frame clones and omits some. The table lists some 120,000 clones, just over 90% of them singletons. Germline V CDR1 and CDR2: ENHRY, SYGVKD. V lost 6 bases to trimming and J lost 3 bases, with 15 bases between them. This CDR3 is built from 14 residues. The V gene is TRBV10-3, the J gene TRBJ2-7; D possibly uses TRBD1 or TRBD2 (6 bases each). This receptor was taken from an adult in good health. Sequenced material: peripheral blood, taken on day 0 of AZD1222 vaccination. The CDR3 spells CAIRPLGGGYEQYF. The CDR3 nucleotides read TGTGCCATCAGGCCACTAGGAGGGGGCTACGAGCAGTACTTC.